This TCR beta chain stems from a study of response to subunit inactivated influenza vaccine. In germline, CDR1 is LGHNA, CDR2 YSLEER. The ends lost 4 bases at V and 2 bases at J; junction bases unmatched: 7. The CDR3 is 15 amino acids. Each CDR3 protein is one row after TCRdb ran MiXCR on the RT-PCR reads. This table holds hundreds of thousands of distinct CDR3 sequences, approximately 14% found once. Study results and limitations: Each seasonal flu vaccination may recruit only limited new T cells, authors suggested.

To note about this clonotype: Its specificity is unknown.

This specimen consisted of PBMCs from blood, obtained approximately 15 days before vaccination. V usage is TRBV4-3 and J usage is TRBJ2-5, with 7 bases that match TRBD1. This sequence was found in a man aged 50-60 years who received an inactivated influenza vaccine. CDR3 region: CASSLWTGFQETQYF. The CDR3 DNA sequence: TGCGCCAGCAGCCTTTGGACAGGATTTCAAGAGACCCAGTACTTC.